Described below is a single T cell receptor (beta chain) sequence and its context. Original analysis: Cell counts per sample came from amplifying reference gene primers. Profiled with immunoSEQ multiplex PCR; TCRdb holds only in-frame clones, not every one. The DNA was the basis for D and trimming; V, J and clone size are from that table. This repertoire shows about 420,000 clones, approximately 90% found once; its top ten account for around 0.92%. Germline CDR1 reads KGHDR; CDR2 reads SFDVKD. Trimming took off 4 bases at V and 10 bases at J, with 19 bases between the two ends. The CDR3 sequence is 15 residues long. While infection was still active, Seattle patients were enrolled and then followed longitudinally. This record comes from a study of blood T cell repertoires in COVID-19. Study details: Nucleic acid was either cDNA or gDNA, and it came from T cells, B-cell-depleted T cells, or PBMCs.

The sequence was obtained from a man aged 18 to 29 with COVID-19, enrolled during active disease. The genes are TRBV24-1 and TRBJ2-1; D might be TRBD2 (6 bases). The sample comprised peripheral blood. The CDR3 DNA is TGTGCCACCAGTGACCGCCGGAGGGATTCGAGAGAGCAGTTCTTC. Translated, it gives CATSDRRRDSREQFF.